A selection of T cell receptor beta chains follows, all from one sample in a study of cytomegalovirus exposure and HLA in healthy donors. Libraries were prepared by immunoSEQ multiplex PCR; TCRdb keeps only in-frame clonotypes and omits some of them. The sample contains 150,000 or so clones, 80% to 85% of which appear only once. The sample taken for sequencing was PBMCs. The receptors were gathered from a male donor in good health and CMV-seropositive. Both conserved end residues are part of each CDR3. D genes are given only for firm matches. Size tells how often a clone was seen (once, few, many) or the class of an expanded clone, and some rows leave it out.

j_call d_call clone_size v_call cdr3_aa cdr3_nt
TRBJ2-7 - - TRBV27 CASSLSRIGVPSYEQYF TGTGCCAGCAGTTTATCGAGAATCGGGGTCCCTTCCTACGAGCAGTACTTC
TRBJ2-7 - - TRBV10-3 CAISEGQSSSYEQYF TGTGCCATCAGTGAGGGGCAGTCGAGCTCCTACGAGCAGTACTTC
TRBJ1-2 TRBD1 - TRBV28 CASSLTGGARRYTF TGTGCCAGCAGTTTAACAGGGGGCGCGAGAAGGTACACCTTC
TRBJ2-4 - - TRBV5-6 CASSLVGRADIQYF TGTGCCAGCAGCTTAGTAGGCAGGGCGGACATTCAGTACTTC
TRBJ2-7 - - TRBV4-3 CASSLTPGHLAYEQYF TGCGCCAGCAGCCTCACACCGGGACACCTAGCCTACGAGCAGTACTTC
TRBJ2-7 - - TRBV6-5 CASSTDRLPYEQYF TGTGCCAGCAGTACTGACAGGCTCCCCTACGAGCAGTACTTC
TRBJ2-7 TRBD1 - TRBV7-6 CASSSGQGQTDEQYF TGTGCCAGCAGCTCCGGACAGGGGCAAACCGACGAGCAGTACTTC
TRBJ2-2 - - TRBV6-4 CASSDTYRGQKMSGELFF TGTGCCAGCAGTGACACCTACCGGGGACAAAAAATGTCCGGGGAGCTGTTTTTT
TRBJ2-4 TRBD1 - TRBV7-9 CASSLYGGTGADIQYF TGTGCCAGCAGCTTATATGGGGGGACAGGGGCAGACATTCAGTACTTC
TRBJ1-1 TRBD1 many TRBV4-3 CASSQVETGSLSVAFF TGCGCCAGCAGCCAAGTTGAGACAGGGAGCTTATCGGTCGCTTTCTTT
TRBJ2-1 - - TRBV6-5 CASGGNEQFF TGTGCCAGCGGGGGGAATGAGCAGTTCTTC
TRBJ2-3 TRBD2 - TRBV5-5 CASSGGLAGGTSTDTQYF TGTGCCAGCAGCGGGGGACTAGCGGGGGGGACGAGCACAGATACGCAGTATTTT
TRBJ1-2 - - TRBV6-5 CASAESLNYGYTF TGTGCCAGCGCGGAAAGCCTTAACTATGGCTACACCTTC
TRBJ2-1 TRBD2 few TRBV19 CASSILRGSYNEQFF TGTGCCAGTAGTATTCTGCGGGGGTCCTACAATGAGCAGTTCTTC
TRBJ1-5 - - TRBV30 CAWGGGQMWDSNQPQHF TGTGCCTGGGGTGGGGGACAAATGTGGGATAGCAATCAGCCCCAGCATTTT
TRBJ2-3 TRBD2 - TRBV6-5 CASSGGGGSTDTQYF TGTGCCAGCAGCGGCGGGGGAGGTAGCACAGATACGCAGTATTTT
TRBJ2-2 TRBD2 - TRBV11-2 CASSYVSLAGGHGTGELFF TGTGCCAGCAGTTATGTATCTTTAGCGGGAGGGCACGGCACCGGGGAGCTGTTTTTT
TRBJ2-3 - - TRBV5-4 CASSGSGINTDTQYF TGTGCCAGCAGCGGCTCCGGGATTAACACAGATACGCAGTATTTT
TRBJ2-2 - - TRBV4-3 CASSQDQTLPGELFF TGCGCCAGCAGCCAAGATCAAACTTTGCCCGGGGAGCTGTTTTTT
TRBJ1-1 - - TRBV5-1 CASNRGRGGGEAFF TGCGCCAGCAACCGAGGTCGGGGAGGTGGTGAAGCTTTCTTT
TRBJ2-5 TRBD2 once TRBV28 CASSRGRREVETQYF TGTGCCAGCAGCAGGGGCCGGCGGGAGGTGGAGACCCAGTACTTC
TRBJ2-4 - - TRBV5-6 CASSFRIRGIQYF TGTGCCAGCAGCTTTAGAATCCGGGGCATTCAGTACTTC
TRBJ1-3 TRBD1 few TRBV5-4 CASRRTGVSGNTIYF TGTGCCAGCAGACGGACAGGAGTCTCTGGAAACACCATATATTTT
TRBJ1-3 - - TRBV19 CASSPGETASGNTIYF TGTGCCAGTAGTCCGGGGGAGACAGCATCTGGAAACACCATATATTTT
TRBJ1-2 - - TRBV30 CAAPPPEANYGYTF TGTGCAGCGCCCCCCCCAGAAGCTAACTATGGCTACACCTTC
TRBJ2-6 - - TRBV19 CASSPDHISGANVLTF TGTGCCAGTAGTCCCGATCACATCTCTGGGGCCAACGTCCTGACTTTC
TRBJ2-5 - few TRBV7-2 CASSLVLSGVSYQETQYF TGTGCCAGCAGCTTAGTACTGAGTGGAGTCTCGTACCAAGAGACCCAGTACTTC
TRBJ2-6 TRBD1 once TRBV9 CASSATGTSSGANGLTF TGTGCCAGCAGCGCGACAGGGACGAGTTCTGGGGCCAACGGCCTGACTTTC
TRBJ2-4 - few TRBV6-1 CASSEAGDLAKNIQYF TGTGCCAGCAGTGAAGCGGGGGACTTAGCCAAAAACATTCAGTACTTC
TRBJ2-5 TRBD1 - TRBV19 CASSSGTALQETQYF TGTGCCAGTAGTTCGGGGACAGCTTTGCAAGAGACCCAGTACTTC
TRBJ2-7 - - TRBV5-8 CASRERTKTYEQYF TGTGCCAGCAGGGAGAGGACAAAGACCTACGAGCAGTACTTC
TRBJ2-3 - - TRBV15 CATSGYSGAHSTDTQYF TGTGCCACCAGCGGATATAGCGGAGCCCATAGCACAGATACGCAGTATTTT
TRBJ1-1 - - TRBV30 CAWSRDSNTEAFF TGTGCCTGGAGTAGGGACTCGAACACTGAAGCTTTCTTT
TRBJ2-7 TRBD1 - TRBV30 CAWLRSGTGIEQYF TGTGCCTGGCTAAGATCAGGGACAGGGATCGAGCAGTACTTC
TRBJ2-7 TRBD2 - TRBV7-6 CASSLPNDTAGGSSYEQYF TGTGCCAGCAGCCTCCCAAACGATACAGCGGGGGGAAGCTCCTACGAGCAGTACTTC
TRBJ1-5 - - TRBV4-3 CASSQDRGWQPQHF TGCGCCAGCAGCCAAGATAGGGGATGGCAGCCCCAGCATTTT
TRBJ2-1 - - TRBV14 CASSQDGSGPYNEQFF TGTGCCAGCAGCCAAGATGGTAGCGGTCCCTACAATGAGCAGTTCTTC
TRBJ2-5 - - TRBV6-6 CASSSRQGTLPETQYF TGTGCCAGCAGCTCTCGCCAGGGGACCTTGCCGGAGACCCAGTACTTC
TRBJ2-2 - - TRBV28 CASSSRTGELFF TGTGCCAGCAGTTCGCGCACCGGGGAGCTGTTTTTT
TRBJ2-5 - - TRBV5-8 CASSPGGYQETQYF TGTGCCAGCAGCCCCGGAGGGTATCAAGAGACCCAGTACTTC
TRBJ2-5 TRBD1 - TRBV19 CASSPWGQGEKTQYF TGTGCCAGTAGCCCTTGGGGACAGGGGGAAAAGACCCAGTACTTC
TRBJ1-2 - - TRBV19 CASSTLTENYGYTF TGTGCCAGTAGTACCTTGACAGAGAACTATGGCTACACCTTC
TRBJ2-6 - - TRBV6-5 CASSSLRSSGANGLTF TGTGCCAGCAGTTCCTTAAGGAGCTCTGGGGCCAACGGCCTGACTTTC
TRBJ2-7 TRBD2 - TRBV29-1 CSVIPGLASYEQYF TGCAGCGTTATCCCGGGACTAGCTTCCTACGAGCAGTACTTC
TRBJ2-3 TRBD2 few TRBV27 CASSFLAGAGDTQYF TGTGCCAGCAGTTTTCTAGCGGGAGCAGGAGATACGCAGTATTTT
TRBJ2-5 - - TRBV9 CASSPGDGRTQYF TGTGCCAGCAGCCCGGGGGACGGGCGGACCCAGTACTTC
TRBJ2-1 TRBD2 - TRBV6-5 CASRSSGGAYNEQFF TGTGCCAGCAGGAGTAGCGGGGGAGCCTACAATGAGCAGTTCTTC
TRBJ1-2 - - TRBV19 CASSNRNYGYTF TGTGCCAGTAGTAACAGAAACTATGGCTACACCTTC
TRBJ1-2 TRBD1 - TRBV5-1 CASSLTQGGDYGYTF TGCGCCAGCAGCTTAACTCAGGGGGGCGACTATGGCTACACCTTC
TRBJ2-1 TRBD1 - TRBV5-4 CASSSTGGSAQFF TGTGCCAGCAGTTCGACAGGGGGGTCGGCGCAGTTCTTC
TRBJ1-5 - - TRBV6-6 CASSYGTGGPQHF TGTGCCAGCAGTTACGGGACTGGTGGGCCCCAGCATTTT
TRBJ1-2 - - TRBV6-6 CASSRKGGPDGYTF TGTGCCAGCAGTCGGAAGGGGGGGCCGGATGGCTACACCTTC
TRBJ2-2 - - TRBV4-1 CASSQDDFGTGELFF TGCGCCAGCAGCCAAGATGACTTTGGCACCGGGGAGCTGTTTTTT
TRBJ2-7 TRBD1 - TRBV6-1 CVSEQGAF TGTGTCTCGGAACAGGGGGCGTTC
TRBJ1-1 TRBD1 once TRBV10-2 CASRGNRDRGIAEAFF TGCGCCAGCAGAGGAAACCGGGACAGGGGTATCGCTGAAGCTTTCTTT